These 28 T cell receptor beta chains were all obtained from the same sample, sequenced in a study of spatial heterogeneity in lung cancer. TCRdb used MiXCR to reprocess the 5' RACE reads, holding one entry per CDR3 protein. Of 25,000 or so distinct CDR3 sequences detected, roughly 8% appear once; the ten largest clones hold under 40%. The sample's time point: sample taken at primary tumor resection. The input material, whole RNA from tumor, nontumor lung or frozen PBMC, was sequenced unsorted. Material: PBMCs, obtained at surgery. These receptors originate from a female donor with early-stage non-small cell lung cancer.

V gene TRBV5-1 combines with J gene TRBJ1-5, with 8 bases lining up with TRBD1. The J segment lost 1 base and the V segment lost 4 bases, leaving 4 bases of the junction unmatched. In germline, CDR1 is SGHRS, CDR2 YFSETQ. There are 15 residues in the CDR3. CDR3 in DNA: TGCGCCAGCAGCCGGACAGGGAAGAGCAATCAGCCCCAGCATTTT. Its translation: CASSRTGKSNQPQHF.

This clonotype was observed a handful of times. The chain has TRBV2 and TRBJ2-5; 9 bases align to TRBD2. The length of the CDR3 is 13 residues. Germline V gene data show CDR1 as SNHLY and CDR2 as FYNNEI. The junction had 9 bases not matched to a gene; V was cut back by 11 bases and J by 5 bases. As DNA, the CDR3 is TGTGCCTCCGTGCGGGAGGGCCCGGAGACCCAGTACTTC. Amino acids: CASVREGPETQYF.

In the case of this clonotype: Since a much larger clone is just one base distant, this may be a read error. The chain is built from TRBV5-1 and TRBJ2-2; 9 nucleotides match TRBD1. The CDR3 covers 15 residues. J gave up 3 bases and V 9 bases, and 9 bases lay outside the gene matches. Looked up from germline, CDR1 is SGHRS and CDR2 is YFSETQ. CDR3 sequence reads: CANSEQGADTGELFF. CDR3 sequence (DNA): TGCGCCAACTCCGAACAGGGGGCGGACACCGGGGAGCTGTTTTTT.

CDR3 residues: CASSWPGPNTEAFF. The DNA for the CDR3 is TGTGCCAGCAGTTGGCCAGGGCCGAACACTGAAGCTTTCTTT. The gene calls are TRBV6-6 and TRBJ1-1; a possible D gene is TRBD1 (5 bases). Trimming removed 4 bases from V and 1 base from J, with 10 bases in between. Germline V lookup: CDR1 MNHNY, CDR2 SVGAGI (reference sequence). The CDR3 consists of 14 residues.

This clonotype appeared many times. The rearrangement uses TRBV7-8 and TRBJ2-1, with a possible D match to TRBD2 (6 bases). Germline V gene data show CDR1 as SGHVS and CDR2 as FQNEAQ. The CDR3 loop spans 16 amino acids. V lost 3 bases and J 0 bases, leaving 12 bases between the germline ends. The CDR3 DNA sequence: TGTGCCAGCAGCTTGTTAAGCGGGTACTCCTACAATGAGCAGTTCTTC. It codes for CASSLLSGYSYNEQFF.

This clonotype has just a few counts. The genes are TRBV20-1 and TRBJ2-3; tentatively, D is TRBD1 (5 bases). The germline V gene encodes CDR1 DFQATT and CDR2 SNEGSKA (reference sequence). This CDR3 spans 16 amino acids. Trimming took 0 bases from V and 3 from J, leaving 16 bases between them. This CDR3 reads CSARDGATPRTDTQYF. CDR3 DNA: TGCAGTGCTAGAGATGGGGCCACTCCGCGGACAGATACGCAGTATTTT.

The gene calls are TRBV28 and TRBJ1-6, with D unclear. Between the trimmed V and J ends, which lost 5 bases and 11 bases, there was a span of 10 bases. This CDR3 has 12 amino acids. Germline assignment: CDR1 MDHEN and CDR2 SYDVKM. CDR3 sequence: CASSPRWPPLHF. The CDR3 DNA reads as TGTGCCAGCAGTCCGCGCTGGCCACCCCTCCACTTT. The full variable domain, with the rest looked up from reference TRBV28 and TRBJ1-6, is DVKVTQSSRYLVKRTGEKVFLECVQDMDHENMFWYRQDPGLGLRLIYFSYDVKMKEKGDIPEGYSVSREKKERFSLILESASTNQTSMYLCASSPRWPPLHFGNGTRLTVT.

This clonotype was observed at least ten times. This rearrangement joins TRBV28 to TRBJ1-6; TRBD1 aligns across 7 bases. This CDR3 has 14 residues. The V segment lost 6 bases and the J segment 5 bases; nucleotides outside the gene matches: 4. CDR1 is MDHEN, CDR2 SYDVKM, per germline. The DNA of the CDR3 is TGTGCCAGCAGAGGGGACAGTAATAATTCACCCCTCCACTTT. It specifies CASRGDSNNSPLHF.

The chain carries TRBV7-2 and TRBJ1-4; D is possibly TRBD1 (5 bases). Looked up from germline, CDR1 is SGHTA and CDR2 is FQGNSA. This CDR3 is 15 amino acids long. V lost 3 bases and J lost 8, with 16 bases in between. DNA of the CDR3: TGTGCCAGCAGCTTTCTGACAGTGTCGAGAGAAAAACTGTTTTTT. Encoded protein: CASSFLTVSREKLFF.

This clonotype occurred a few times. The rearrangement joins TRBV7-2 to TRBJ2-1, with D perhaps TRBD2 (5 bases). The CDR3 is made up of 14 amino acids. Germline CDR1 is SGHTA and CDR2 is FQGNSA. The V gene lost 0 bases and the J gene lost 10 bases, with 13 bases spanning the gap. The CDR3 region is CASSLAGVLREQFF. CDR3 nucleotides: TGTGCCAGCAGCTTAGCGGGAGTACTAAGGGAGCAGTTCTTC.

This clonotype was counted between two and nine times. The chain uses TRBV3-1 and TRBJ1-2, with TRBD1 matching over 10 bases. The CDR3 is 16 residues long. The V gene end was trimmed by 1 base and the J gene end by 3 bases; junction bases not matched to a gene: 5. Germline V gene data show CDR1 as LGHDT and CDR2 as YNNKEL (reference sequence). The CDR3 bases are TGTGCCAGCAGCCAAGCTGGGACAGGGGCCTACTATGGCTACACCTTC. Encoded protein: CASSQAGTGAYYGYTF.

This clonotype was detected ten times or more. The chain carries TRBV15 and TRBJ2-1; D is unresolved. This CDR3 spans 16 amino acids. The V and J ends lost 0 bases and 0 bases respectively, with 9 bases between them. Germline V gives CDR1 LNHNV, CDR2 YYDKDF (reference sequence). In nucleotides, the CDR3 is TGTGCCACCAGCAGAGATCCCAGTAGCTCCTACAATGAGCAGTTCTTC. Encoded protein: CATSRDPSSSYNEQFF.

This clonotype showed up many times. The chain links TRBV5-1 to TRBJ2-1; TRBD2 aligns across 8 bases. CDR3 size: 11 residues. Germline V gene lookup returns CDR1 SGHRS and CDR2 YFSETQ. The V gene end was trimmed by 3 bases and the J gene end by 14 bases; junction bases not matched to a gene: 4. The CDR3 sequence: CASSYSGEEFF. The CDR3 DNA sequence: TGCGCCAGCAGCTATAGCGGGGAAGAGTTCTTC.

Ten or more counts support this clonotype. The chain joins TRBV6-2 or TRBV6-3 to TRBJ2-7; 7 bases line up with TRBD1. This CDR3 is 14 amino acids long. Germline trimming cut 8 bases from V and 6 bases from J; bases unmatched to any gene: 13. CDR1 and CDR2 (germline): MNHEY, SVGEGT. CDR3 sequence: CASVRDSLSGEQYV. The CDR3 DNA reads TGTGCCAGCGTCCGGGACAGCCTTTCTGGCGAGCAGTACGTC.

CDR3 residues: CASSRLAGHNEQFF. The CDR3 DNA follows: TGTGCCAGCAGCCGCCTAGCGGGCCACAATGAGCAGTTCTTC. The V gene is TRBV3-1, the J gene TRBJ2-1; 8 bases map to TRBD2. The CDR3 has 14 residues. V lost 4 bases and J lost 5; bases outside the gene matches: 4. Germline V gene sequence: CDR1 LGHDT, CDR2 YNNKEL (reference sequence).

This clonotype was seen ten or more times. The chain has TRBV19 and TRBJ2-1; 9 positions match TRBD2. The germline V gene has CDR1 LNHDA and CDR2 SQIVND (reference sequence). CDR3 length: 14 residues. V trimming: 10 bases; J trimming: 0 bases; junction bases outside the gene matches: 4. CDR3 protein: CATGLANSYNEQFF. CDR3 nucleotides: TGTGCCACCGGACTAGCGAACTCCTACAATGAGCAGTTCTTC.

This clonotype was seen at least ten times. V and J are TRBV28 and TRBJ1-2, with a weak D call TRBD1 (5 bases). Trimming pared 5 bases from V and 5 bases from J, leaving 9 bases between. The germline gives CDR1 MDHEN, CDR2 SYDVKM. This CDR3 is 12 amino acids long. The CDR3 sequence: CASSGTGYGYTF. CDR3 nucleotides: TGTGCCAGCAGTGGGACGGGTTATGGCTACACCTTC.

Ten or more counts support this clonotype. The chain couples TRBV7-3 to TRBJ2-5; D is uncertain. V was pared by 2 bases and J by 0 bases, with 4 bases between. The germline V gene encodes CDR1 SGHTA and CDR2 FQGTGA. This CDR3 is built from 13 residues. CDR3 DNA sequence: TGTGCCAGCAGCTTACAGTACCAAGAGACCCAGTACTTC. It yields the protein CASSLQYQETQYF.

The CDR3 DNA reads as TGTGCCAGCAGCTTTGATACTTCCGAAGGCTACACCTTC. Its protein is CASSFDTSEGYTF. The chain links TRBV7-2 to TRBJ1-2; D gene ambiguous. Germline V gene data show CDR1 as SGHTA and CDR2 as FQGNSA. The V gene lost 3 bases and the J gene lost 8 bases, with 13 bases spanning the gap. This CDR3 comprises 13 residues. Full variable domain (remainder filled in from reference TRBV7-2 and TRBJ1-2): GAGVSQSPSNKVTEKGKDVELRCDPISGHTALYWYRQSLGQGLEFLIYFQGNSAPDKSGLPSDRFSAERTGGSVSTLTIQRTQQEDSAVYLCASSFDTSEGYTFGSGTRLTVV.

This clonotype was observed many times. The chain is built from TRBV5-1 and TRBJ1-6; possible D gene TRBD1, 6 bases. The V gene lost 4 bases and the J gene lost 0 bases, with 14 bases spanning the gap. This CDR3 spans 17 amino acids. CDR1 and CDR2 (germline): SGHRS, YFSETQ. The chain's CDR3 is CASSRQETSSYNSPLHF. CDR3 DNA sequence: TGCGCCAGCAGCCGACAGGAGACAAGCTCCTATAATTCACCCCTCCACTTT.

In this sample, this clonotype turned up many times. This chain links TRBV2 with TRBJ2-1; 7 nucleotides match TRBD2. V shed 6 bases and J 0 bases; nucleotides not matched to a gene: 5. Germline CDR1 is SNHLY and CDR2 is FYNNEI. This CDR3 is built from 15 residues. CDR3 nucleotide sequence: TGTGCCAGCAGGTTTGGCGGGAGCTCCTACAATGAGCAGTTCTTC. This encodes CASRFGGSSYNEQFF.

The sample holds one count of this clonotype. This may be a read error, as it is one base from a much larger clone. CDR3 in amino acids: CASRYEVTIEQFF. The CDR3 nucleotides read TGTGCCAGCAGGTACGAGGTAACCATTGAGCAGTTCTTC. V gene TRBV6-1 combines with J gene TRBJ2-1; D remains unclear. This CDR3 region has 13 residues. V lost 6 bases and J 9 bases, leaving 15 bases between the germline ends. Germline V CDR1 and CDR2: MNHNS, SASEGT.

This clonotype was found many times. V usage is TRBV29-1 and J usage is TRBJ2-7, with unresolved D. V lost 7 bases to trimming and J lost 0 bases, with 10 bases between them. The CDR3 covers 12 residues. CDR1 SQVTM and CDR2 ANQGSEA come from the germline V gene. In DNA, the CDR3 is TGCAGCGCCTCGGTCGGCTCCTACGAGCAGTACGTC. Translated, it gives CSASVGSYEQYV.

For this clonotype: Since a much larger clone is just one base distant, this may be a read error. The chain links TRBV5-4 to TRBJ2-4; 10 nucleotides align to TRBD2. CDR1 is SGHNT, CDR2 YYREEE, per germline (reference sequence). CDR3 size: 15 residues. Here the CDR3 reads CASSRKREGLNIRYF. The CDR3 DNA reads TGTGCCAGCAGCCGGAAGCGGGAGGGATTAAACATTCGGTACTTC. Full variable domain (rest looked up from reference TRBV5-4 and TRBJ2-4): ETGVTQSPTHLIKTRGQQVTLRCSSQSGHNTVSWYQQALGQGPQFIFQYYREEENGRGNFPPRFSGLQFPNYSSELNVNALELDDSALYLCASSRKREGLNIRYFGAGTRLSVL.

The chain joins TRBV6-5 to TRBJ1-4, with no clear D. The germline V gene encodes CDR1 MNHEY and CDR2 SVGAGI. V dropped 6 bases and J dropped 8 bases, with 16 bases sitting between them. The CDR3 contains 14 residues. CDR3 DNA: TGTGCCAGCAGAACGGGCTCCGGGAGGGAAAAACTGTTTTTT. Protein: CASRTGSGREKLFF.

This clonotype was observed at least ten times. The chain has TRBV6-5 and TRBJ2-5, with 9 bases lining up with TRBD1. The CDR3 is made up of 16 amino acids. J lost 5 bases, V lost 0 bases, and 7 bases had no gene match. The V gene's germline CDR1 is MNHEY and CDR2 SVGAGI. CDR3: CASSYSGQGSKETQYF. In nucleotides, the CDR3 is TGTGCCAGCAGTTACTCAGGACAGGGGAGTAAGGAGACCCAGTACTTC.

This clonotype was seen ten or more times. V and J are TRBV19 and TRBJ2-2; 11 bases agree with TRBD2. From germline, CDR1 is LNHDA and CDR2 SQIVND (reference sequence). This CDR3 has 15 residues. J gave up 9 bases and V 2 bases, and 5 bases lay outside the gene matches. The CDR3 coding sequence is TGTGCCAGTAGTATACTAGCGGGAGGTTTCAGGGAGCTGTTTTTT. Translating gives CASSILAGGFRELFF. The whole variable domain, filled in from reference TRBV19 and TRBJ2-2, reads DGGITQSPKYLFRKEGQNVTLSCEQNLNHDAMYWYRQDPGQGLRLIYYSQIVNDFQKGDIAEGYSVSREKKESFPLTVTSAQKNPTAFYLCASSILAGGFRELFFGEGSRLTVL.

This clonotype was counted many times. J is TRBJ2-7 and V is TRBV5-4; the match to TRBD2 covers 8 bases. CDR3 length: 15 amino acids. V gave up 2 bases and J gave up 0 bases; unmatched junction bases: 4. Germline CDR1 is SGHNT and CDR2 is YYREEE (reference sequence). CDR3 DNA sequence: TGTGCCAGCAGCTTAGCCGGACTAGCCTCCTACGAGCAGTACGTC. The encoded protein is CASSLAGLASYEQYV.